The TCR beta chain described here comes from a study of T cells in Graves' hyperthyroidism and ophthalmopathy. Amplification targeted TCR beta CDR3 regions from RNA transcripts. Researchers ran a first-round RT-PCR on the TCR CDR3 using the HTBI primer set. TCRdb redid the calling of the multiplex PCR reads with MiXCR, one entry per CDR3 protein. The sample comprises under 450,000 distinct CDR3 sequences, about a sixth of which are singletons, and around a third rests with the top ten. Patients aged 18 to 65 with hyperthyroidism were newly diagnosed, with duration under 2 months. Exclusion criteria comprised uncontrolled infection, other autoimmune disease, pregnancy or lactation. PBMCs were sourced from approximately 10 ml fresh peripheral blood. Germline V gene lookup returns CDR1 MDHEN and CDR2 SYDVKM. The V end was cut by 5 bases, the J end by 7 bases, with 12 bases between. CDR3 size: 13 residues.

Notes on the study in general: Most thyroid clonotypes that were expanded above 0.001 also turned up in blood.

This clonotype was found many times. Its target is not known. Sequenced sample: blood. The chain employs TRBV28 and TRBJ1-5; D not resolved. The receptor was derived from a woman in her thirties with Graves' hyperthyroidism that later progressed to Graves' ophthalmopathy. The CDR3, as DNA: TGTGCCAGCAGTGATCACTCGACACAGCCCCAGCATTTT. Translating gives CASSDHSTQPQHF.